This T cell receptor (beta chain) stems from a study of neurological immune-mediated disorders. As healthy controls, volunteers from a blood bank in Maryland, USA, were used. This clonotype was observed many times. Trimming removed 5 bases at V and 3 bases at J, with 6 bases between. From germline, CDR1 is DFQATT and CDR2 SNEGSKA (reference sequence). The CDR3 sequence is 11 residues long. cDNA synthesis was performed by 5'RACE with 10-nucleotide random UMIs. TCRdb redid the calling of the 5' RACE reads with MiXCR, one entry per CDR3 protein. The sample lists approximately 30,000 distinct CDR3 sequences, roughly 20% occurring once.

The V call is TRBV20-1, the J call TRBJ2-3, with D unresolved. This clonotype originated in a woman between 55 and 75 years old in good health. Sequences were obtained from PBMCs. The CDR3 DNA reads as TGCAGTGCTGTAAGAACAGATACGCAGTATTTT. It encodes CSAVRTDTQYF.